Listed below are T cell receptor beta chains from one sample, sequenced in a study of T cell changes during pregnancy in multiple sclerosis. Only in-frame clones appear in the TCRdb table, and some are missing; sequencing was by immunoSEQ multiplex PCR. The sample carries tens of thousands of clones, approximately 94% recorded once. The specimen comprised CD8+ T cells from peripheral blood mononuclear cells, sampled before pregnancy. The origin of the receptors is a female donor with multiple sclerosis, enrolled in a pregnancy study. Each CDR3 is given with its conserved first and last residue. The order of the fields is J gene, clone size, D gene, V gene, CDR3 protein, CDR3 DNA. D genes are given only for firm matches. Clone size is given for some rows only: seen once, a few or many times, or a class if the clone is expanded.

TRBJ2-3 - TRBD2 TRBV15 CATSRDTGAGGRKDTQYF TGTGCCACCAGCAGAGATACGGGAGCGGGGGGGCGGAAAGATACGCAGTATTTT
TRBJ2-7 - TRBD1 TRBV15 CATADRAYEQYF TGTGCCACAGCGGACAGGGCTTACGAGCAGTACTTC
TRBJ2-3 - - TRBV9 CASSVDGDTQYF TGTGCCAGCAGCGTAGACGGGGATACGCAGTATTTT
TRBJ1-1 - TRBD1 TRBV28 CASRDREAFF TGTGCCAGCAGGGACAGGGAAGCTTTCTTT
TRBJ1-5 once TRBD1 TRBV6-4 CASSIDRGGNQPQHF TGTGCCAGCAGTATCGACAGGGGCGGCAATCAGCCCCAGCATTTT
TRBJ2-1 - TRBD2 TRBV15 CATSGAGDYNEQFF TGTGCCACCAGCGGAGCGGGAGATTACAATGAGCAGTTCTTC
TRBJ2-1 - - TRBV28 CASCPGVSYNEQFF TGTGCCAGCTGTCCGGGAGTCTCCTACAATGAGCAGTTCTTC
TRBJ1-2 - - TRBV9 CASSVRAGGYTF TGTGCCAGCAGCGTGAGGGCGGGTGGCTACACCTTC
TRBJ2-2 - - TRBV19 CASSTLATGELFF TGTGCCAGTAGTACGCTGGCTACCGGGGAGCTGTTTTTT
TRBJ1-4 - TRBD1 TRBV6-1 CASSQQGLGEKLFF TGTGCCAGCAGCCAACAGGGGTTGGGGGAAAAACTGTTTTTT